The sample holds one count of the clone carrying this T cell receptor (beta chain). Its antigen is unidentified. The data stem from a study of cytomegalovirus exposure and HLA in healthy donors. Study-wide results and limits: Most TCR sequences were seen very rarely across donors, but some public TCRs occurred in many.

The CDR3 consists of 18 residues. Trimming cost V 3 bases and J 10 bases; bases outside gene matches: 19. Germline V lookup: CDR1 SGHVS, CDR2 FQNEAQ. PCR amplification relied on 60 Vbeta primers (plus 13 Jbeta primers). Libraries were prepared by immunoSEQ multiplex PCR; TCRdb keeps only in-frame clonotypes and omits some of them. This repertoire shows about 110,000 clones, around 70% found once; its top ten account for 4.2%. The rearrangement links TRBV7-8 to TRBJ1-4; TRBD1 aligns across 8 bases. The receptor was isolated from a woman in her forties in good health and CMV-seropositive. The sample consisted of PBMCs. The CDR3 sequence is CASSFDGQGKNHLRKLFF. CDR3 nucleotide sequence: TGTGCCAGCAGCTTCGACGGACAGGGAAAAAACCATTTAAGAAAACTGTTTTTT.